The T cell receptor beta chain under discussion was sequenced for a study of graft-versus-host responses after intestinal transplantation. In regard to this clone: As yet, its antigen is unknown.

Germline CDR1 reads SGDLS; CDR2 reads YYNGEE. Trimming at V came to 4 bases and at J to 5 bases, leaving 11 bases not matched to a gene. CDR3 length equals 17 residues. Produced via immunoSEQ multiplex PCR; TCRdb's table is partial and in-frame only. The sample lists just under 65,000 clones; roughly 90% were seen once. Here the sequenced sample was unstimulated CD8+ T cells sorted from spleen or lymph node cells, taken before transplant. The chain recombines TRBV9 with TRBJ2-3, with 12 bases matching TRBD2. The source of this sequence is a human donor who was the organ donor for an intestinal transplant. This CDR3 reads CASSIPLAGGPVDTQYF. CDR3 DNA: TGTGCCAGCAGCATCCCCCTAGCGGGAGGGCCTGTAGATACGCAGTATTTT.